These 28 T cell receptor beta chains came from one sample sequenced in a study of T cells in Graves' hyperthyroidism and ophthalmopathy. There were TCR beta CDR3 regions amplified from RNA transcripts. The primer set for the first-round RT-PCR of the TCR CDR3 was HTBI. TCRdb analysed the multiplex PCR reads with MiXCR anew, one entry per CDR3 protein. The sample has about 410,000 distinct CDR3 sequences, approximately 14% seen once. Sequences were obtained from blood. The source is a man aged 18 to 29 with Graves' ophthalmopathy.

The sample holds many counts of this clonotype. J is TRBJ2-1 and V is TRBV20-1; D is unclear. Trimming stripped 0 bases from V and 0 bases from J, with 9 bases between. The germline CDR1 and CDR2 sequences are DFQATT and SNEGSKA (reference sequence). This CDR3 comprises 15 residues. The CDR3 is CSARDGIYSYNEQFF. In DNA, the CDR3 is TGCAGTGCTAGAGATGGGATCTACTCCTACAATGAGCAGTTCTTC.

This clonotype has at least ten counts. V and J are TRBV19 and TRBJ1-1, with TRBD1 as a possible D gene (6 bases). The ends were cut back, 1 base at V and 1 base at J, with 10 bases in the middle. The germline CDR1 and CDR2 sequences are LNHDA and SQIVND (reference sequence). The CDR3 loop spans 15 amino acids. Here the CDR3 reads CASSIGTGRNTEAFF. The CDR3 DNA reads as TGTGCCAGTAGTATAGGAACAGGGAGGAACACTGAAGCTTTCTTT.

This clonotype was observed many times. J is TRBJ1-5 and V is TRBV28, with D possibly being TRBD1 (5 bases). Trimming shortened V by 1 base and J by 1 base, and 14 bases separated the two germline ends. CDR1 and CDR2 (germline): MDHEN, SYDVKM. The CDR3 sequence is 17 residues long. The CDR3 loop reads CASSLLIGGDSNQPQHF. The CDR3 DNA sequence: TGTGCCAGCAGTTTATTAATTGGAGGGGACAGCAATCAGCCCCAGCATTTT.

The chain recombines TRBV6-1 with TRBJ2-7; 9 positions agree with TRBD1. This CDR3 comprises 14 residues. V dropped 7 bases and J dropped 3; count of bases not matched to a gene: 7. Germline V gene data show CDR1 as MNHNS and CDR2 as SASEGT. The CDR3 loop reads CASTAPTGGYEQYF. The DNA of the CDR3 is TGTGCCAGCACCGCGCCGACAGGGGGCTACGAGCAGTACTTC.

The chain recombines TRBV10-2 with TRBJ1-6, with D maybe TRBD1 (5 bases). Germline V gives CDR1 WSHSY, CDR2 SAAADI. The germline V and J ends were trimmed by 4 bases and 7 bases, with 8 bases remaining between them. The CDR3 covers 13 residues. CDR3 amino acids: CASSGQKNSPLHF. CDR3 DNA sequence: TGCGCCAGCAGTGGACAGAAAAATTCACCCCTCCACTTT.

The table lists this clonotype with many counts. The V and J genes are TRBV20-1 and TRBJ1-1; the D is unclear. V lost 3 bases, J lost 0 bases, and 8 bases lay in between. CDR1 and CDR2 (germline): DFQATT, SNEGSKA (reference sequence). The CDR3 extends over 13 amino acids. As DNA, the CDR3 is TGCAGTGCTAGGGGAAGCCTGAACACTGAAGCTTTCTTT. Its protein is CSARGSLNTEAFF.

The rearrangement links TRBV28 to TRBJ1-4, with 9 positions matching TRBD1. Germline CDR1 and CDR2: MDHEN and SYDVKM. The CDR3 contains 17 residues. V trimming: 2 bases; J trimming: 7 bases; junction bases outside the gene matches: 11. In DNA, the CDR3 is TGTGCCAGCAGTTTAGGGACAGGGTTGTTATGGGGTGAAAAACTGTTTTTT. Its translation is CASSLGTGLLWGEKLFF.

This clonotype occurred many times. The chain couples TRBV10-1 to TRBJ2-5; D gene ambiguous. This CDR3 is built from 13 residues. Between the trimmed V and J ends, which lost 0 bases and 2 bases, there was a span of 4 bases. Germline V gene data show CDR1 as WNHNN and CDR2 as SYGVQD (reference sequence). The CDR3 here is CASSESQQETQYF. The CDR3 DNA follows: TGCGCCAGCAGTGAGTCCCAACAAGAGACCCAGTACTTC.

Many counts were recorded for this clonotype. The gene calls are TRBV27 and TRBJ2-3; D not certain. Trimming took off 6 bases at V and 4 bases at J, with 8 bases between the two ends. Per germline, CDR1 MNHEY and CDR2 SMNVEV (reference sequence). This CDR3 is 12 amino acids long. The CDR3 protein is CASSPRPDTQYF. The DNA for the CDR3 is TGTGCCAGCAGCCCTCGGCCAGATACGCAGTATTTT.

The chain uses TRBV12-3 or TRBV12-4 and TRBJ1-2; TRBD1 aligns across 10 bases. After removal of 7 bases from V and 7 bases from J, the junction contained 6 bases not matched to a gene. CDR3 length: 13 amino acids. The CDR3 coding sequence is TGTGCCAGCATCTGGACAGGGGGTTCTGGCTACACCTTC. This gives the protein CASIWTGGSGYTF.

This chain uses TRBV5-6 with TRBJ2-7; possibly TRBD1 for D (5 bases). The germline V gene encodes CDR1 SGHDT and CDR2 YYEEEE. The V gene lost 0 bases and the J gene lost 2 bases, with 12 bases spanning the gap. This CDR3 comprises 15 residues. The CDR3 region has the DNA TGTGCCAGCAGCTTGGCCCCGACAGTTACCTACGAGCAGTACTTC. Its translation: CASSLAPTVTYEQYF. The full variable domain, rest sourced from reference TRBV5-6 and TRBJ2-7, is DAGVTQSPTHLIKTRGQQVTLRCSPKSGHDTVSWYQQALGQGPQFIFQYYEEEERQRGNFPDRFSGHQFPNYSSELNVNALLLGDSALYLCASSLAPTVTYEQYFGPGTRLTVT.

In this sample, this clonotype turned up many times. This rearrangement joins TRBV20-1 to TRBJ1-4; D is unresolved. V was cut by 3 bases and J by 3 bases, with 17 bases left in between. The germline CDR1 and CDR2 sequences are DFQATT and SNEGSKA (reference sequence). The CDR3 totals 16 residues. Here the CDR3 DNA reads TGCAGTGCTAGTCGGGGTACTGGTTGGTCTAATGAAAAACTGTTTTTT. Protein: CSASRGTGWSNEKLFF.

This clonotype has at least ten counts. This chain uses TRBV6-5 with TRBJ1-1; 9 nucleotides line up with TRBD1. The CDR3 sequence is 15 residues long. Per germline, CDR1 MNHEY and CDR2 SVGAGI. Trimming removed 0 bases from V and 11 bases from J; junction bases left unmatched: 10. The CDR3 DNA reads TGTGCCAGCAGTTACTCCTTAACAGGGGGCAAAGTGGCTTTCTTT. It is translated as CASSYSLTGGKVAFF.

This clonotype was picked up many times. The chain combines TRBV7-2 with TRBJ1-1; the D is unclear. There are 11 residues in the CDR3. V gave up 6 bases and J gave up 6 bases, with 8 bases separating them. Germline V gives CDR1 SGHTA, CDR2 FQGNSA. CDR3 protein: CASRSLAEAFF. CDR3 nucleotides: TGTGCCAGCAGGTCCCTGGCTGAAGCTTTCTTT.

On this clonotype: A much larger clone is a single base away; this may be a read error. The V call is TRBV7-9, the J call TRBJ2-1, with TRBD2 matching over 8 bases. The CDR3 loop spans 17 amino acids. J lost 10 bases, V lost 5 bases, and 19 bases had no gene match. CDR1 and CDR2 from the germline V gene are SEHNR and FQNEAQ (reference sequence). The CDR3 sequence: CASSPLLFSGMNYEQFF. For the CDR3, the DNA is TGTGCCAGCAGCCCCCTCCTTTTTAGCGGGATGAACTACGAGCAGTTCTTC.

In this sample, this clonotype turned up many times. The V gene is TRBV27, the J gene TRBJ2-7, with 7 bases aligning to TRBD1. The CDR3 covers 11 residues. The V and J ends lost 8 bases and 5 bases, in that order; junction bases with no gene match: 3. CDR1 MNHEY and CDR2 SMNVEV come from the germline V gene (reference sequence). The CDR3 nucleotides read TGTGCCAGCTGGACAGGTCACGAGCAGTACTTC. It specifies CASWTGHEQYF.

The chain couples TRBV6-2 or TRBV6-3 to TRBJ2-7, with 12 bases aligning to TRBD2. CDR3 length: 17 residues. Germline CDR1 and CDR2: MNHEY and SVGEGT. With 2 bases clipped from V and 6 bases from J, the junction kept 11 bases outside the gene matches. The CDR3 is CASSYALLAGGQSEQYF. CDR3 DNA sequence: TGTGCCAGCAGTTACGCCCTCCTAGCGGGAGGGCAGAGCGAGCAGTACTTC.

A single count supports this clonotype. The chain is built from TRBV11-2 and TRBJ2-1; D not resolved. The germline V and J ends were trimmed by 5 bases and 10 bases, with 12 bases remaining between them. Germline V gives CDR1 SGHAT, CDR2 FQNNGV. The CDR3 consists of 12 residues. The CDR3 region is CASSPIGFEQFF. In DNA form, the CDR3 reads TGTGCCAGCAGCCCTATTGGGTTCGAGCAGTTCTTC. Full variable domain (remainder filled in from reference TRBV11-2 and TRBJ2-1): EAGVAQSPRYKIIEKRQSVAFWCNPISGHATLYWYQQILGQGPKLLIQFQNNGVVDDSQLPKDRFSAERLKGVDSTLKIQPAKLEDSAVYLCASSPIGFEQFFGPGTRLTVL.

This clonotype has a count of ten or more. The rearrangement joins TRBV10-1 to TRBJ2-3, with TRBD2 identical over 13 bases. The J segment lost 3 bases and the V segment lost 5 bases, leaving 5 bases of the junction unmatched. This CDR3 contains 16 residues. Per germline, CDR1 WNHNN and CDR2 SYGVQD (reference sequence). In nucleotides, the CDR3 is TGCGCCAGCAGTTCTGGACTAGCGGGAGCAACAGATACGCAGTATTTT. Residues: CASSSGLAGATDTQYF.

This clonotype was counted at least ten times. CDR3 residues: CSVRWGGTEAFF. DNA for the CDR3: TGCAGCGTGAGGTGGGGGGGTACTGAAGCTTTCTTT. The V and J genes are TRBV29-1 and TRBJ1-1; D possibly corresponds to TRBD1 (5 bases). The CDR3 has 12 amino acids. Germline V gives CDR1 SQVTM, CDR2 ANQGSEA. The V and J ends lost 6 bases and 5 bases respectively, with 13 bases between them.

The rearrangement joins TRBV27 to TRBJ1-5, with 8 bases fitting TRBD1. The CDR3 extends over 13 amino acids. Germline V gene sequence: CDR1 MNHEY, CDR2 SMNVEV (reference sequence). J gave up 6 bases and V 3 bases, and 1 base lay outside the gene matches. CDR3 in amino acids: CASSFRGLQPQHF. CDR3 in DNA: TGTGCCAGCAGTTTCAGGGGGCTTCAGCCCCAGCATTTT.

At least ten counts were recorded for this clonotype. The genes are TRBV7-3 and TRBJ2-3; no firm D call. The CDR3 sequence is 12 residues long. CDR1 is SGHTA and CDR2 is FQGTGA in the germline V gene. V was clipped by 5 bases and J by 6 bases, with 9 bases between them. The CDR3 reads CASSPNRDTQYF. The CDR3 DNA sequence: TGTGCCAGCAGCCCCAACCGGGATACGCAGTATTTT.

This clonotype has more than one count but fewer than ten. The chain couples TRBV5-4 to TRBJ2-2, with D maybe TRBD1 (5 bases). The CDR3 sequence is 14 residues long. Deletions cut 10 bases from V and 4 bases from J, with 17 bases between. CDR1 is SGHNT and CDR2 is YYREEE in the germline V gene (reference sequence). The CDR3 coding sequence is TGTGCCGCAGGGAAGGACATAACCACCGGGGAGCTGTTTTTT. It translates to CAAGKDITTGELFF.

A word on this clonotype: A much larger clone is a single base away; this may be a read error. This rearrangement joins TRBV16 to TRBJ1-1; D is ambiguous. This CDR3 contains 13 residues. V lost 2 bases to trimming and J lost 0 bases, with 4 bases between them. CDR1 and CDR2 (germline): KGHSY, FQNENV. The CDR3: CASSQQMNTEAFF. CDR3 bases: TGTGCCAGCAGCCAACAGATGAACACTGAAGCTTTCTTT.

This clonotype was seen at least ten times. The rearrangement uses TRBV6-1 and TRBJ2-3; 7 positions agree with TRBD1. Looked up from germline, CDR1 is MNHNS and CDR2 is SASEGT. CDR3 length: 16 residues. After removal of 2 bases from V and 5 bases from J, the junction contained 10 bases not matched to a gene. CDR3 sequence (DNA): TGTGCCAGCAGTGAACGTCTTGAGGGGGCCCTAGATACGCAGTATTTT. Its protein is CASSERLEGALDTQYF.

The V and J genes are TRBV5-1 and TRBJ2-1; D remains ambiguous. The germline V and J ends were trimmed by 6 bases and 5 bases, with 15 bases remaining between them. Germline CDR1 is SGHRS and CDR2 is YFSETQ. This CDR3 spans 14 amino acids. CDR3 coding DNA: TGCGCCAGCACCCTCCCGACCCCCCACAATGAGCAGTTCTTC. Its translation: CASTLPTPHNEQFF. Full variable domain (missing parts from reference TRBV5-1 and TRBJ2-1): KAGVTQTPRYLIKTRGQQVTLSCSPISGHRSVSWYQQTPGQGLQFLFEYFSETQRNKGNFPGRFSGRQFSNSRSEMNVSTLELGDSALYLCASTLPTPHNEQFFGPGTRLTVL.

This clonotype has a count of ten or more. The chain recombines TRBV2 with TRBJ2-3, with 9 bases lining up with TRBD1. From germline, CDR1 is SNHLY and CDR2 FYNNEI. V lost 4 bases to trimming and J lost 0 bases; unmatched junction nucleotides: 8. The CDR3 runs 17 residues. CDR3 protein: CASSGSGTGLSTDTQYF. In DNA form, the CDR3 reads TGTGCCAGCAGTGGTTCCGGGACAGGGCTCAGCACAGATACGCAGTATTTT.

The table lists this clonotype with a few counts. The chain has TRBV19 and TRBJ2-7; D is ambiguous. This CDR3 spans 17 amino acids. Germline lookup yields CDR1 LNHDA and CDR2 SQIVND (reference sequence). The V end was cut by 3 bases, the J end by 1 base, with 19 bases between. DNA of the CDR3: TGTGCCAGTAGTATTTCGATCGGCGGCCCCCTATCCTACGAGCAGTACTTC. It codes for CASSISIGGPLSYEQYF.